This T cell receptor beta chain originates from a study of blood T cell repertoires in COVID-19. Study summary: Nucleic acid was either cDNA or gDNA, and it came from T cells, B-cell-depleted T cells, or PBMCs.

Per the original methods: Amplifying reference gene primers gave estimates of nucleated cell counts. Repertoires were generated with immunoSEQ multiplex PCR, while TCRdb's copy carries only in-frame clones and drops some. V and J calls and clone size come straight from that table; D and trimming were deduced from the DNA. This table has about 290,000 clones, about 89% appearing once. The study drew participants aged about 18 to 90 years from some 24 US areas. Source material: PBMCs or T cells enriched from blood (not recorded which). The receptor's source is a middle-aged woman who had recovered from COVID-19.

The CDR3 protein is CASSELADSYEQYF. DNA for the CDR3: TGTGCCAGCAGTGAACTGGCTGACTCCTACGAGCAGTACTTC. The chain employs TRBV6-1 and TRBJ2-7, with D uncertain. Between the trimmed V and J ends, which lost 2 bases and 0 bases, there was a span of 8 bases. This CDR3 is 14 amino acids long. Germline CDR1 is MNHNS and CDR2 is SASEGT.